The rows below give T cell receptor beta chains drawn from one sample of a study of blood T cell repertoires in COVID-19. Method: immunoSEQ multiplex PCR; TCRdb's copy keeps in-frame clones and lacks some. Here the sample spans under 75,000 clones, 88% being singletons. The sample comprised peripheral blood. The receptors stem from a woman at least 80 years old with active COVID-19. CDR3s include the opening cysteine and the closing phenylalanine or tryptophan. The D gene is left open where the match is weak. Not every row has a clone size; where given, it reads once, few, many or a size class.

v_call	clone_size	cdr3_length	d_call	j_call	cdr3_aa	cdr3_nt
TRBV18	-	13	-	TRBJ2-7	CASSETVSYEQYF	TGTGCCAGCTCAGAGACAGTCTCCTACGAGCAGTACTTC
TRBV7-8	-	12	-	TRBJ2-7	CASSRQSYEQYF	TGTGCCAGCAGCCGCCAGTCCTACGAGCAGTACTTC
TRBV7-3	-	15	TRBD1	TRBJ1-1	CASSLIGGRGTEAFF	TGTGCCAGCAGCTTAATAGGCGGCAGGGGGACTGAAGCTTTCTTT
TRBV5-6	-	14	TRBD1	TRBJ2-7	CASSLERGRYEQYF	TGTGCCAGCAGCTTGGAAAGGGGGCGGTACGAGCAGTACTTC
TRBV20-1	-	12	-	TRBJ2-3	CSASDHLDTQYF	TGCAGTGCTAGTGACCATTTAGATACGCAGTATTTT
TRBV6-1	-	14	-	TRBJ1-1	CASSEIPGYTEAFF	TGTGCCAGCAGTGAAATTCCAGGGTACACTGAAGCTTTCTTT
TRBV9	-	14	-	TRBJ1-5	CASSVEGDNQPQHF	TGTGCCAGCAGCGTAGAAGGGGACAATCAGCCCCAGCATTTT
TRBV2	-	14	-	TRBJ1-4	CASVGGYTNEKLFF	TGTGCCAGCGTGGGAGGATACACTAATGAAAAACTGTTTTTT
TRBV5-1	once	15	TRBD2	TRBJ2-7	CASSLEAGSSYEQYF	TGCGCCAGCAGCTTGGAAGCGGGGAGTAGCTACGAGCAGTACTTC
TRBV2	-	13	TRBD1	TRBJ1-1	CASRQGRMTEAFF	TGTGCCAGTAGACAGGGGCGAATGACTGAAGCTTTCTTT
TRBV4-1	-	18	-	TRBJ2-6	CASSHPRDLLSGANVLTF	TGCGCCAGCAGCCACCCCCGGGATCTTCTTTCTGGGGCCAACGTCCTGACTTTC
TRBV27	-	13	-	TRBJ2-2	CASSYGAAGELFF	TGTGCCAGCAGTTATGGGGCCGCGGGGGAGCTGTTTTTT
TRBV25-1	-	15	TRBD2	TRBJ2-7	CASSEERGGSYEQYF	TGTGCCAGCAGTGAGGAACGGGGGGGTTCCTACGAGCAGTACTTC
TRBV6-2/TRBV6-3	-	16	TRBD1	TRBJ2-6	CATSAGTGRGANVLTF	TGTGCCACCAGCGCCGGGACAGGGCGTGGGGCCAACGTCCTGACTTTC
TRBV11-2	few	16	-	TRBJ1-3	CASSLGGLSSGNTIYF	TGTGCCAGCAGCTTAGGGGGACTAAGCTCTGGAAACACCATATATTTT
TRBV10-3	-	15	-	TRBJ2-2	CAISEGQGSTGELFF	TGTGCCATCAGTGAAGGGCAAGGGAGCACCGGGGAGCTGTTTTTT
TRBV4-1	once	19	TRBD2	TRBJ2-3	CASSHPGGRLAGATDTQYF	TGCGCCAGCAGCCACCCTGGAGGCCGACTAGCGGGGGCCACAGATACGCAGTATTTT
TRBV13	-	13	-	TRBJ2-7	CASSLGGVAEQYF	TGTGCCAGCAGCTTAGGAGGGGTTGCCGAGCAGTACTTC
TRBV4-3	-	15	TRBD1	TRBJ1-6	CASSQDYRGNSPLHF	TGCGCCAGCAGCCAAGACTACAGGGGAAATTCACCCCTCCACTTT
TRBV9	-	15	TRBD1	TRBJ2-5	CASSVRDRRGETQYF	TGTGCCAGCAGCGTCCGGGACAGGAGGGGAGAGACCCAGTACTTC
TRBV3-1/TRBV3-2	-	12	-	TRBJ1-4	CASSHLNEKLFF	TGTGCCAGCAGCCACCTAAATGAAAAACTGTTTTTT
TRBV4-2	-	15	TRBD2	TRBJ2-2	CASSQLLAVTGELFF	TGTGCCAGCAGCCAGCTACTAGCGGTCACCGGGGAGCTGTTTTTT
TRBV2	few	15	TRBD1	TRBJ1-2	CASSEVGGKSGGYTF	TGTGCCAGCAGTGAAGTAGGGGGCAAGTCGGGTGGCTACACCTTC